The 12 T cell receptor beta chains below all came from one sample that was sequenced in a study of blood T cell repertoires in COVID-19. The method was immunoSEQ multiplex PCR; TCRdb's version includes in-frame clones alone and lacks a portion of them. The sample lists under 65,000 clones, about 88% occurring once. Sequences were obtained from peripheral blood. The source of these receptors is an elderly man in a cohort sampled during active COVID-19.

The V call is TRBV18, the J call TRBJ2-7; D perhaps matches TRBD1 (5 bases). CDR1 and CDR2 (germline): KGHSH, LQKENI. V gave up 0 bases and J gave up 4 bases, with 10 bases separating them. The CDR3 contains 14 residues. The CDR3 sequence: CASSPPEQAYEQYF. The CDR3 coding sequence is TGTGCCAGCTCACCACCAGAACAGGCTTACGAGCAGTACTTC.

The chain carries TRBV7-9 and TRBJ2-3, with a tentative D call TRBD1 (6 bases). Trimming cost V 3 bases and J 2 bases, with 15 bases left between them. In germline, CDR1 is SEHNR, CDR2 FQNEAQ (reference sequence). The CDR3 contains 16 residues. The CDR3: CASSLWGQHYTDTQYF. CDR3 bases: TGTGCCAGCAGCTTGTGGGGACAACATTACACAGATACGCAGTATTTT.

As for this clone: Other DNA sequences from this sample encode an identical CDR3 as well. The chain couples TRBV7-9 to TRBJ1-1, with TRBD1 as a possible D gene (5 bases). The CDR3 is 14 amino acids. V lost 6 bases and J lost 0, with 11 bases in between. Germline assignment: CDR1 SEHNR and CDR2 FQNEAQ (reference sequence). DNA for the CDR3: TGTGCCAGCAGTTCCGACAGCGTGAACACTGAAGCTTTCTTT. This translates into CASSSDSVNTEAFF.

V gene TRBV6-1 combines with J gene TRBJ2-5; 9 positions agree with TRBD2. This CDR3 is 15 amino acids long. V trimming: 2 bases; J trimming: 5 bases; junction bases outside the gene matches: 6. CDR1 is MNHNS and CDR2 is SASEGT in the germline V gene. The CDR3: CASSERAGGGETQYF. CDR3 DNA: TGTGCCAGCAGTGAAAGGGCGGGAGGGGGCGAGACCCAGTACTTC.

CDR3 DNA sequence: TGTGCCACCCTAGGGGGGGCGGTTAAGTTTGAAGCTTTCTTT. Protein sequence: CATLGGAVKFEAFF. J is TRBJ1-1 and V is TRBV6-5; tentatively, D is TRBD1 (6 bases). Germline CDR1 MNHEY, CDR2 SVGAGI. The CDR3 is made up of 14 amino acids. V lost 10 bases and J 7 bases, leaving 22 bases between the germline ends.

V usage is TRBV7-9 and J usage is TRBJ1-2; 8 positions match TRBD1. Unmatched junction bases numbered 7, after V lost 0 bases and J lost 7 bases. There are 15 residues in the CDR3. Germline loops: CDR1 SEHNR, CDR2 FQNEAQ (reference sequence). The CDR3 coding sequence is TGTGCCAGCAGCTTAGCGAGGCAGGGGGCGGTTGGCTACACCTTC. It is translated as CASSLARQGAVGYTF.

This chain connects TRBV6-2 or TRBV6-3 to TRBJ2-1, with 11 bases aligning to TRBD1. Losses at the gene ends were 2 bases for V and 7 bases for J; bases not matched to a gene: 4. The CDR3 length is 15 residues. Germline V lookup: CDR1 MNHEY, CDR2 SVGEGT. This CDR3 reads CASSYGQGAGNEQFF. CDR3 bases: TGTGCCAGCAGTTACGGACAGGGGGCAGGGAATGAGCAGTTCTTC.

DNA of the CDR3: TGTGCCAGCACTATACAGGTGTCTGGGGCCAACGTCCTGACTTTC. It encodes CASTIQVSGANVLTF. The chain recombines TRBV6-5 with TRBJ2-6; D perhaps matches TRBD1 (5 bases). CDR3 size: 15 residues. The V and J ends lost 7 bases and 1 base respectively, with 11 bases between them. Germline V gives CDR1 MNHEY, CDR2 SVGAGI.

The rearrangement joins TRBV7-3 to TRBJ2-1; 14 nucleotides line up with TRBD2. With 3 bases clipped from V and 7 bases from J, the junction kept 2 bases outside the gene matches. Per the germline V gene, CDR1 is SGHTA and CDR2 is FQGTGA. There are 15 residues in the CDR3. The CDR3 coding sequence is TGTGCCAGCAGCTTGACTAGCGGGAGGGAGAATGAGCAGTTCTTC. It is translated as CASSLTSGRENEQFF. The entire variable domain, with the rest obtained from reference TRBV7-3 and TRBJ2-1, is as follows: GAGVSQTPSNKVTEKGKYVELRCDPISGHTALYWYRQSLGQGPEFLIYFQGTGAADDSGLPNDRFFAVRPEGSVSTLKIQRTERGDSAVYLCASSLTSGRENEQFFGPGTRLTVL.

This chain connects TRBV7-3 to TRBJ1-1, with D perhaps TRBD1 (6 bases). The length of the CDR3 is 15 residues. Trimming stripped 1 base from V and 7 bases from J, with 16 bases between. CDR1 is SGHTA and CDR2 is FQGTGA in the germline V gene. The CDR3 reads CASSLNTGKMGEAFF. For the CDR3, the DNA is TGTGCCAGCAGCTTAAATACAGGGAAGATGGGTGAAGCTTTCTTT.

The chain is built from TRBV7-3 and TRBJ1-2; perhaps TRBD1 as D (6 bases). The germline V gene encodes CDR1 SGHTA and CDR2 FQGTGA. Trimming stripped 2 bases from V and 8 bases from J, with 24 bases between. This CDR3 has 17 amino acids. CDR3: CASSLAQLGQGNWGYTF. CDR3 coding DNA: TGTGCCAGCAGCTTAGCACAGTTGGGGCAGGGGAATTGGGGCTACACCTTC.

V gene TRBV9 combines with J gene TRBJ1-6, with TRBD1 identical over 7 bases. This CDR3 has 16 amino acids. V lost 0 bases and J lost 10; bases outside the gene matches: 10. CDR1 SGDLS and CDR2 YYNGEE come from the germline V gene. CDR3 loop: CASSVGPSQGSSPLHF. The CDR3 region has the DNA TGTGCCAGCAGCGTAGGCCCGTCACAGGGGAGCTCACCCCTCCACTTT.